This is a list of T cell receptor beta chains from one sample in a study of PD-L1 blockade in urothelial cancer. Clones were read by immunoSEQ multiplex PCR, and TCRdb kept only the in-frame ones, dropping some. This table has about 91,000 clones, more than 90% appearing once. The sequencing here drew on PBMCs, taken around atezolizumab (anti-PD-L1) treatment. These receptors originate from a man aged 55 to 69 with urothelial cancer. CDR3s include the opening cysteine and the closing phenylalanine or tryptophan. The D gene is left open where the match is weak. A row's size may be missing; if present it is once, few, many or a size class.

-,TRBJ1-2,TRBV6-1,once,CASSLQGRSYGYTF,TGTGCCAGCAGCCTTCAGGGGCGAAGCTATGGCTACACCTTC
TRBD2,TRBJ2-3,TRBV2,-,CASSEAVAGGITDTQYF,TGTGCCAGCAGTGAAGCTGTGGCGGGGGGGATCACAGATACGCAGTATTTT
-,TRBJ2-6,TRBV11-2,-,CASSKDSSGANVLTF,TGTGCCAGCAGCAAGGACAGCTCTGGGGCCAACGTCCTGACTTTC
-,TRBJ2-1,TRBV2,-,CASAIDEQFF,TGTGCCAGCGCTATAGATGAGCAGTTCTTC
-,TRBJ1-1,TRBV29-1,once,CSPIGGRYTEAFF,TGCAGCCCCATCGGGGGGCGTTACACTGAAGCTTTCTTT
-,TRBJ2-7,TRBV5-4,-,CASSSGQSSYEQYF,TGTGCCAGCAGCTCCGGACAGAGCTCCTACGAGCAGTACTTC
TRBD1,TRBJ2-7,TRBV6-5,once,CAARGPAREQYF,TGTGCCGCAAGGGGGCCCGCTCGGGAGCAGTACTTC
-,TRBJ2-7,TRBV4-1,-,CASSQDHGLPYEQYF,TGCGCCAGCAGCCAAGATCACGGACTGCCATACGAGCAGTACTTC
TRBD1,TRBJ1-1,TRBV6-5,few,CASTSQGANTEAFF,TGTGCCAGCACCTCGCAGGGGGCCAACACTGAAGCTTTCTTT
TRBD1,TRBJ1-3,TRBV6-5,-,CASSKGQSGNTIYF,TGTGCCAGCAGTAAGGGACAGTCGGGAAACACCATATATTTT
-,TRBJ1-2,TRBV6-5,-,CASSVGQSDGYTF,TGTGCCAGCAGTGTAGGACAGTCTGACGGCTACACCTTC
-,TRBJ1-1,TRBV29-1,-,CSGKRRNTEAFF,TGCAGCGGAAAGAGAAGAAACACTGAAGCTTTCTTT
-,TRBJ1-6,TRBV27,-,CASKPQDMYSPLHF,TGTGCCAGCAAACCGCAGGACATGTATTCACCCCTCCACTTT
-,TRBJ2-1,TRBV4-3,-,CASSQDLRSDEQFF,TGCGCCAGCAGCCAAGATCTACGATCGGATGAGCAGTTCTTC
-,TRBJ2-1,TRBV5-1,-,CASSLADRGYRDEQFF,TGCGCCAGCAGCTTGGCCGACCGCGGGTACAGGGATGAGCAGTTCTTC
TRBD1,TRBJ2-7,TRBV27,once,CASSRTGYEQYF,TGTGCCAGCAGCCGGACAGGCTACGAGCAGTACTTC
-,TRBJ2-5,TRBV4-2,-,CASSQEGQGETQYF,TGTGCCAGCAGCCAAGAGGGGCAGGGGGAGACCCAGTACTTC
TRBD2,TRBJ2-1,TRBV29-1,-,CSVASGGAGEQFF,TGCAGCGTTGCCAGCGGGGGGGCGGGGGAGCAGTTCTTC
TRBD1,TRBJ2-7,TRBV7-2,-,CASSFGTAISYEQYF,TGTGCCAGCAGCTTCGGGACAGCCATCTCCTACGAGCAGTACTTC
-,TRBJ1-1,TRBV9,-,CASSADRDTEAFF,TGTGCCAGCAGCGCGGACAGAGACACTGAAGCTTTCTTT
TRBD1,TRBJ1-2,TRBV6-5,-,CAIRSGTGGYGYTF,TGTGCCATCAGGTCCGGGACAGGGGGCTATGGCTACACCTTC
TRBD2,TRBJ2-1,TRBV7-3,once,CASRPGLAYNEQFF,TGTGCCAGCAGACCGGGACTAGCTTACAATGAGCAGTTCTTC
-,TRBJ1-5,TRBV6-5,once,CASSRREGQPQHF,TGTGCCAGCAGTAGAAGGGAGGGGCAGCCCCAGCATTTT
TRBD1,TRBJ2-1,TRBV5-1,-,CASSGRDSSYNEQFF,TGCGCCAGCAGCGGCCGGGACAGTTCTTACAATGAGCAGTTCTTC
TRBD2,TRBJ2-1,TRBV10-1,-,CASSDGFSGGASYNEQFF,TGCGCCAGCAGTGACGGGTTTAGCGGGGGGGCCTCCTACAATGAGCAGTTCTTC
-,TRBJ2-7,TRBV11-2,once,CASSITGLLSYEQYF,TGTGCCAGCAGCATTACCGGACTTCTATCCTACGAGCAGTACTTC
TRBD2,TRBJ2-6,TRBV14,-,CASSPSGVSGANVLTF,TGTGCCAGCAGCCCTAGCGGGGTATCTGGGGCCAACGTCCTGACTTTC
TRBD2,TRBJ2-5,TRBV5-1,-,CASSFATSAPQETQYF,TGCGCCAGCAGCTTTGCAACTAGCGCACCCCAAGAGACCCAGTACTTC
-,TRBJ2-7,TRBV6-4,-,CASSDPARGGLLYEQYF,TGTGCCAGCAGTGACCCGGCCCGAGGGGGACTATTGTACGAGCAGTACTTC
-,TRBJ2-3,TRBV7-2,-,CASSLFGTDTQYF,TGTGCCAGCAGCTTATTCGGGACAGATACGCAGTATTTT
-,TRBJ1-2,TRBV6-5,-,CASTGGYGYTF,TGTGCCAGCACCGGTGGTTATGGCTACACCTTC
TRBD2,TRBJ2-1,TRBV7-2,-,CASSLGTSREQFF,TGTGCCAGCAGCTTGGGGACTAGCCGTGAGCAGTTCTTC
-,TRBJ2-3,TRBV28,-,CASTILRGGTDTQYF,TGTGCCAGCACCATCCTCAGGGGTGGAACAGATACGCAGTATTTT
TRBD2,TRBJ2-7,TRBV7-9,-,CASSSRLSGRGHEQYF,TGTGCCAGCAGCTCCAGATTAAGCGGGAGAGGGCACGAGCAGTACTTC
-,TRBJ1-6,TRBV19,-,CARLTTLIIPNSPLHF,TGTGCCAGACTTACCACCTTAATTATCCCTAATTCACCCCTCCACTTT
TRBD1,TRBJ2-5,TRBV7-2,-,CASSPRPTGGQETQYF,TGTGCCAGCAGCCCCCGGCCGACAGGGGGTCAAGAGACCCAGTACTTC
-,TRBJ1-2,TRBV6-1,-,CASSRGGTDYGYTF,TGTGCCAGCAGTAGGGGGGGGACGGACTATGGCTACACCTTC
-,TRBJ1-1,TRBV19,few,CASRDDWLRGTEAFF,TGTGCCAGTAGGGATGATTGGTTGAGAGGAACTGAAGCTTTCTTT
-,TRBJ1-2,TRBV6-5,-,CASSYDWKQAYGYTF,TGTGCCAGCAGTTATGATTGGAAGCAGGCCTATGGCTACACCTTC
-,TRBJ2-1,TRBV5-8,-,CASSPPGGWGFGDEQFF,TGTGCCAGCAGCCCTCCCGGGGGTTGGGGATTTGGGGATGAGCAGTTCTTC
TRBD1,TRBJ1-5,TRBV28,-,CASSSGQGGQPQHF,TGTGCCAGCAGTTCAGGACAGGGAGGGCAGCCCCAGCATTTT
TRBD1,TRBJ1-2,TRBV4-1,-,CASSQGDRFIFTNYGYTF,TGCGCCAGCAGCCAAGGGGACAGGTTCATTTTTACTAACTATGGCTACACCTTC
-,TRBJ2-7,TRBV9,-,CASSPGGSFYEQYF,TGTGCCAGCAGCCCGGGGGGCTCCTTCTACGAGCAGTACTTC
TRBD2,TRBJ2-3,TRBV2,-,CASSLTSGGDTQYF,TGTGCCAGCAGCCTGACTAGCGGGGGGGATACGCAGTATTTT
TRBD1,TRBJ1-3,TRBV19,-,CASTQGAIGNTIYF,TGTGCCAGTACGCAGGGGGCGATTGGAAACACCATATATTTT
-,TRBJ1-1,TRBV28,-,CASSLPTVNTEAFF,TGTGCCAGCAGTTTGCCTACAGTGAACACTGAAGCTTTCTTT
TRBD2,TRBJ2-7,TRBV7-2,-,CASSLNGEGEREQYF,TGTGCCAGCAGCTTAAACGGGGAGGGAGAGAGGGAGCAGTACTTC
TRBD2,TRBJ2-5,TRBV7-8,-,CASRGLAGQETQYF,TGTGCCAGCAGGGGACTAGCGGGGCAAGAGACCCAGTACTTC
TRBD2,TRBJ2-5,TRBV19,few,CASSSLAGVGETQYF,TGTGCCAGTAGTAGTTTAGCGGGAGTGGGGGAGACCCAGTACTTC
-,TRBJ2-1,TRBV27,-,CASSFRGNNEQFF,TGTGCCAGCAGTTTTAGAGGAAACAATGAGCAGTTCTTC
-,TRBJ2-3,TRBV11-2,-,CASSAAGGGGTDTQYF,TGTGCCAGCAGCGCAGCAGGAGGGGGGGGCACAGATACGCAGTATTTT
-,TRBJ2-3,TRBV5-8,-,CASSLAGVATDTQYF,TGTGCCAGCAGCTTGGCGGGGGTTGCTACAGATACGCAGTATTTT
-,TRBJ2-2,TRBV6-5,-,CASSRTNSGELFF,TGTGCCAGCAGCCGAACCAACAGCGGGGAGCTGTTTTTT
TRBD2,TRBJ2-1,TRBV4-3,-,CASSPRLAGGSYNEQFF,TGCGCCAGCAGCCCAAGACTAGCGGGAGGCTCCTACAATGAGCAGTTCTTC
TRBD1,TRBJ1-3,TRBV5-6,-,CASSLAGQGSGNTIYF,TGTGCCAGCAGCTTGGCCGGACAGGGCTCTGGAAACACCATATATTTT